A single sample is the source of the 20 T cell receptor beta chains below, sequenced in a study of blood T cell repertoires in COVID-19. Only in-frame clones appear in the TCRdb table, and some are missing; sequencing was by immunoSEQ multiplex PCR. Among 30,000 to 40,000 clones, approximately 91% were seen once, and the ten largest hold about 35%. The sample comprised peripheral blood. The receptors come from a man aged 70 or older with active COVID-19.

The chain joins TRBV6-5 to TRBJ2-7, with 9 bases aligning to TRBD2. Germline assignment: CDR1 MNHEY and CDR2 SVGAGI. V was clipped by 7 bases and J by 1 base; unmatched bases: 8. The CDR3 spans 15 residues. CDR3 nucleotide sequence: TGTGCCAGCAAATCTCAGCGGGGGGAGTCCTACGAGCAGTACTTC. It yields the protein CASKSQRGESYEQYF.

This chain links TRBV19 with TRBJ2-6, with a possible D match to TRBD1 (5 bases). The V end was cut by 0 bases, the J end by 0 bases, with 15 bases between. CDR3 length: 19 amino acids. Germline CDR1 and CDR2: LNHDA and SQIVND (reference sequence). For the CDR3, the DNA is TGTGCCAGTAGTATAGATCGGAGACAGCCTTACTCTGGGGCCAACGTCCTGACTTTC. This gives the protein CASSIDRRQPYSGANVLTF.

This clone was recorded once. The chain has TRBV5-1 and TRBJ1-2; 7 bases align to TRBD1. The CDR3 covers 15 residues. Trimming took 4 bases from V and 2 from J; bases not matched to a gene: 8. Germline V gives CDR1 SGHRS, CDR2 YFSETQ. The CDR3 here is CASSTPDRLNYGYTF. In DNA form, the CDR3 reads TGCGCCAGCAGCACACCGGACAGGCTAAACTATGGCTACACCTTC. Based on the CDR3 plus reference TRBV5-1 and TRBJ1-2, the full variable domain is KAGVTQTPRYLIKTRGQQVTLSCSPISGHRSVSWYQQTPGQGLQFLFEYFSETQRNKGNFPGRFSGRQFSNSRSEMNVSTLELGDSALYLCASSTPDRLNYGYTFGSGTRLTVV.

This clone appeared a few times. CDR3 residues: CASSQDSYGYTF. The CDR3 DNA sequence: TGTGCCAGCAGCCAAGACTCCTATGGCTACACCTTC. The chain combines TRBV28 with TRBJ1-2; D uncertain. V was shortened by 6 bases and J by 4 bases, with 9 bases between the two germline ends. CDR3 size: 12 residues. Germline V gives CDR1 MDHEN, CDR2 SYDVKM.

The gene calls are TRBV4-2 and TRBJ2-5; 7 bases map to TRBD2. V was clipped by 4 bases and J by 5 bases; unmatched bases: 28. Germline V lookup: CDR1 LGHNA, CDR2 YNFKEQ. CDR3 length equals 21 residues. The DNA of the CDR3 is TGTGCCAGCAGCCTCATGGGGGAGGGCCTCGGTAGTAGTCTTCAATCGGAGACCCAGTACTTC. Protein: CASSLMGEGLGSSLQSETQYF.

This clone was seen once. The CDR3 sequence is CAISEGLATDTQYF. Written as DNA, the CDR3 is TGTGCCATCAGTGAAGGTCTAGCAACAGATACGCAGTATTTT. The chain has TRBV10-3 and TRBJ2-3; possibly TRBD2 for D (5 bases). Trimming shortened V by 3 bases and J by 3 bases, and 10 bases separated the two germline ends. This CDR3 comprises 14 residues. CDR1 is ENHRY, CDR2 SYGVKD, per germline.

This clone was picked up a small number of times. V is TRBV18 and J is TRBJ1-1; D ambiguous. V lost 2 bases and J lost 4, with 11 bases in between. CDR3 length: 14 residues. Per germline, CDR1 KGHSH and CDR2 LQKENI. Written as DNA, the CDR3 is TGTGCCAGCTCACCAGATAACCGGGGCACTGAAGCTTTCTTT. It translates to CASSPDNRGTEAFF.

V and J are TRBV11-2 and TRBJ1-4; no definite D call. The CDR3 length is 15 residues. V lost 0 bases to trimming and J lost 3 bases, with 8 bases between them. The germline V gene encodes CDR1 SGHAT and CDR2 FQNNGV. This chain's CDR3 is CASSLDRQANEKLFF. CDR3 bases: TGTGCCAGCAGCTTAGATCGGCAGGCTAATGAAAAACTGTTTTTT.

This clone was observed a single time. The chain uses TRBV12-3 or TRBV12-4 and TRBJ2-3; D is ambiguous. The CDR3 contains 13 residues. Trimming took off 4 bases at V and 2 bases at J, with 7 bases between the two ends. The CDR3 bases are TGTGCCAGCAGTTACCTACCCACAGATACGCAGTATTTT. This sequence encodes CASSYLPTDTQYF.

The chain carries TRBV7-6 and TRBJ1-2; TRBD1 is a possible D gene (5 bases). CDR3 length: 17 amino acids. The V end was cut by 2 bases, the J end by 3 bases, with 19 bases between. CDR1 SGHVS and CDR2 FNYEAQ come from the germline V gene. The CDR3 DNA sequence: TGTGCCAGCAGCTTAAGGGCAGGCCAACCGGGGGACTATGGCTACACCTTC. Encoded protein: CASSLRAGQPGDYGYTF.

The rearrangement joins TRBV2 to TRBJ1-4; D call uncertain. Germline V CDR1 and CDR2: SNHLY, FYNNEI. V dropped 0 bases and J dropped 8 bases, with 13 bases sitting between them. The CDR3 totals 15 residues. Here the CDR3 DNA reads TGTGCCAGCAGTGAAGCGCGGGGATCATGGGAAAAACTGTTTTTT. Its protein is CASSEARGSWEKLFF.

The chain joins TRBV21-1 to TRBJ1-3; the D call in the table, TRBD1, was not verified against the DNA. TRBV21-1 is deemed a pseudogene. The CDR3 runs to 15 residues. CDR3 in DNA: TGTGCCAGCAGCAAAGGGAGGGACAGGCTTAACACCATATATTTT. As protein: CASSKGRDRLNTIYF.

The chain carries TRBV18 and TRBJ2-7, with TRBD1 matching 9 bases. V trimming: 3 bases; J trimming: 0 bases; junction bases outside the gene matches: 15. Germline CDR1 and CDR2: KGHSH and LQKENI. The CDR3 runs 19 residues. This CDR3 is CASSPGQGGRALSSYEQYF. In DNA, the CDR3 is TGTGCCAGCTCACCGGGACAGGGAGGGCGCGCCCTTAGCTCCTACGAGCAGTACTTC.

The sample holds one count of this clone. The same CDR3 can be traced to other DNA sequences in this sample. The chain has TRBV6-5 and TRBJ2-1, with 9 bases that match TRBD2. This CDR3 comprises 15 residues. CDR1 MNHEY and CDR2 SVGAGI come from the germline V gene. The ends lost 6 bases at V and 0 bases at J; junction bases unmatched: 3. The CDR3 here is CASSLTSGSYNEQFF. The CDR3 DNA sequence: TGTGCCAGCAGCCTGACTAGCGGCTCCTACAATGAGCAGTTCTTC.

The rearrangement links TRBV9 to TRBJ2-5; 10 nucleotides align to TRBD1. Germline CDR1 SGDLS, CDR2 YYNGEE. The CDR3 runs to 16 residues. V was pared by 4 bases and J by 2 bases, with 8 bases of the junction left unmatched. CDR3 amino acids: CASSRGQGGSQETQYF. The CDR3 DNA reads TGTGCCAGCAGCCGAGGACAGGGGGGTTCACAAGAGACCCAGTACTTC. The full variable domain, its missing parts supplied by reference TRBV9 and TRBJ2-5, is DSGVTQTPKHLITATGQRVTLRCSPRSGDLSVYWYQQSLDQGLQFLIQYYNGEERAKGNILERFSAQQFPDLHSELNLSSLELGDSALYFCASSRGQGGSQETQYFGPGTRLLVL.

This clone was observed a single time. V gene TRBV5-1 combines with J gene TRBJ2-3, with unresolved D. The germline CDR1 and CDR2 sequences are SGHRS and YFSETQ. CDR3 length: 15 residues. The V and J ends lost 5 bases and 2 bases respectively, with 15 bases between them. The CDR3 DNA sequence: TGCGCCAGCAGGAGGCAACACCAAAACACAGATACGCAGTATTTT. Its translation: CASRRQHQNTDTQYF.

The V and J genes are TRBV4-3 and TRBJ2-2; 10 nucleotides match TRBD2. CDR1 is LGHNA, CDR2 YSLEER, per germline. The J segment lost 1 base and the V segment lost 1 base, leaving 0 bases of the junction unmatched. The CDR3 is 16 residues long. CDR3 nucleotide sequence: TGCGCCAGCAGCCAAGGGACTAGCGGGAACACCGGGGAGCTGTTTTTT. Residues: CASSQGTSGNTGELFF.

The rearrangement joins TRBV7-2 to TRBJ1-1; 7 nucleotides line up with TRBD1. J gave up 8 bases and V 8 bases, and 11 bases lay outside the gene matches. Germline values: CDR1 SGHTA, CDR2 FQGNSA. CDR3 length: 13 amino acids. The CDR3 loop is CASGGQVRQEAFF. In nucleotides, the CDR3 is TGTGCCAGCGGCGGACAGGTTCGGCAGGAAGCTTTCTTT.

The chain uses TRBV9 and TRBJ1-2; D is unresolved. Trimming pared 1 base from V and 2 bases from J, leaving 9 bases between. The CDR3 consists of 14 residues. Germline loops: CDR1 SGDLS, CDR2 YYNGEE. This CDR3 reads CASSVQGGNYGYTF. The CDR3 nucleotides read TGTGCCAGCAGCGTACAAGGAGGGAACTATGGCTACACCTTC.

This clone was seen a few times. The chain couples TRBV6-6 to TRBJ2-1; TRBD2 aligns across 7 bases. Trimming took 2 bases from V and 2 from J; bases not matched to a gene: 6. The CDR3 extends over 16 amino acids. In germline, CDR1 is MNHNY, CDR2 SVGAGI (reference sequence). The CDR3 sequence: CASSYPSGLPYNEQFF. CDR3 DNA sequence: TGTGCCAGCAGTTACCCGTCGGGACTACCCTACAATGAGCAGTTCTTC.